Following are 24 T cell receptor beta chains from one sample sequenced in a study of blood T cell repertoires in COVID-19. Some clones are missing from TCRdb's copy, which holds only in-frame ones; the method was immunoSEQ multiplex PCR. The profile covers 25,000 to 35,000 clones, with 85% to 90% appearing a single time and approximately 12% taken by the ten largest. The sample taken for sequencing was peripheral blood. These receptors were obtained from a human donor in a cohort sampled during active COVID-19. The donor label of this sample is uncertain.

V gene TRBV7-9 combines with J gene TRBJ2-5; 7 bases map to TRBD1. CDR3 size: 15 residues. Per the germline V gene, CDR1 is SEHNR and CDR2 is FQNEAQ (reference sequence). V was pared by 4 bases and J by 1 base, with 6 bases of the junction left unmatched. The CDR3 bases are TGTGCCAGCAGCTCGAGGGGACAGACCCAAGAGACCCAGTACTTC. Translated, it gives CASSSRGQTQETQYF.

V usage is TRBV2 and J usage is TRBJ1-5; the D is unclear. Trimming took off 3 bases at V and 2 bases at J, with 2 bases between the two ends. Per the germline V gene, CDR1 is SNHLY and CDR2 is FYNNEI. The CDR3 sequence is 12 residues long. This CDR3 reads CASSDGNQPQHF. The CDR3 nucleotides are TGTGCCAGCAGTGACGGCAATCAGCCCCAGCATTTT. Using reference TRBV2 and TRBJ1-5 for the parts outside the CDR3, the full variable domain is EPEVTQTPSHQVTQMGQEVILRCVPISNHLYFYWYRQILGQKVEFLVSFYNNEISEKSEIFDDQFSVERPDGSNFTLKIRSTKLEDSAMYFCASSDGNQPQHFGDGTRLSIL.

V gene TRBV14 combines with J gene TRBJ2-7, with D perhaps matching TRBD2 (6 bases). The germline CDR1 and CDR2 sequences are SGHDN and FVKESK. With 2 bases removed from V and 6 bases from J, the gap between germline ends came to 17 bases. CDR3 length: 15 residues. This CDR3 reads CASSQTGVGRSEQYF. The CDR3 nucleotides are TGTGCCAGCAGCCAAACGGGGGTAGGGCGAAGCGAGCAGTACTTC.

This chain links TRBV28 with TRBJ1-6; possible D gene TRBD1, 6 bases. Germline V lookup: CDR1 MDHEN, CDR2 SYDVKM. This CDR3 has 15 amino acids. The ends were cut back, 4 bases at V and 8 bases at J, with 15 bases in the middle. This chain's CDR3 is CASSYGGGRDSPLHF. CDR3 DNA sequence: TGTGCCAGCAGTTATGGGGGGGGCAGGGATTCACCCCTCCACTTT.

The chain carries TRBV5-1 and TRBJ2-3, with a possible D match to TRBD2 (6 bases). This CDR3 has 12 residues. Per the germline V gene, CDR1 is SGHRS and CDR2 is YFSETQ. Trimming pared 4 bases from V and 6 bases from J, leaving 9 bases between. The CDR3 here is CASSPGGDTQYF. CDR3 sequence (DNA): TGCGCCAGCAGCCCTGGGGGGGATACGCAGTATTTT.

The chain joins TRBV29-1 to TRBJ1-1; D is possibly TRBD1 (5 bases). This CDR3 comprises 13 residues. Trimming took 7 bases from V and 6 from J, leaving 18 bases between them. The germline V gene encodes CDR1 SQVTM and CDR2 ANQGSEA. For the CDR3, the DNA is TGCAGCGCAGTAGAAGGGGTAATCGCTGAAGCTTTCTTT. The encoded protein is CSAVEGVIAEAFF.

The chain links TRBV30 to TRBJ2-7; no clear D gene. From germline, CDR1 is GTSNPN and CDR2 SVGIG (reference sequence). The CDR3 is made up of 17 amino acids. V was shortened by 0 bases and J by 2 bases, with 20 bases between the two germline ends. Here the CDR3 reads CAWSVLRLNQPPYEQYF. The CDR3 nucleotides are TGTGCCTGGAGTGTACTGCGGCTCAACCAACCCCCCTACGAGCAGTACTTC.

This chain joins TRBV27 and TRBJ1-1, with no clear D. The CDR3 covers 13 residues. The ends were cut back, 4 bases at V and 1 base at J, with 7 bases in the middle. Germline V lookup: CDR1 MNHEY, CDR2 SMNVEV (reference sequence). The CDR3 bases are TGTGCCAGCAGTTACATCCCGAACACTGAAGCTTTCTTT. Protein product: CASSYIPNTEAFF.

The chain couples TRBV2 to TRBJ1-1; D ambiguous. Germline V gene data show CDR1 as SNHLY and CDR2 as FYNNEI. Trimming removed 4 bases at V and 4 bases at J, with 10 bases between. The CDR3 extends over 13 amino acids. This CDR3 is CASSVQRGTEAFF. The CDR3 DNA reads TGTGCCAGCAGTGTCCAAAGAGGCACTGAAGCTTTCTTT. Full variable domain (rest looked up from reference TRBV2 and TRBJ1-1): EPEVTQTPSHQVTQMGQEVILRCVPISNHLYFYWYRQILGQKVEFLVSFYNNEISEKSEIFDDQFSVERPDGSNFTLKIRSTKLEDSAMYFCASSVQRGTEAFFGQGTRLTVV.

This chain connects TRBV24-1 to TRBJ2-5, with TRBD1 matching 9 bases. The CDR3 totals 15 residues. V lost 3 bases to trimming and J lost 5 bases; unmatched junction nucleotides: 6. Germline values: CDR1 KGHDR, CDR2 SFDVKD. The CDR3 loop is CATSDPGTGRETQYF. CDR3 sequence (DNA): TGTGCCACCAGTGATCCCGGGACAGGGAGGGAGACCCAGTACTTC.

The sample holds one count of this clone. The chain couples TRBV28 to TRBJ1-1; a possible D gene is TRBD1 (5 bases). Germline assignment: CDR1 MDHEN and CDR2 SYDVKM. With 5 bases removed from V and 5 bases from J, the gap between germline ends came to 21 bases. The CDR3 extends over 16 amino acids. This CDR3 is CASSPQGTWRRTEAFF. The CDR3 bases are TGTGCCAGCAGTCCCCAAGGGACTTGGCGAAGGACTGAAGCTTTCTTT.

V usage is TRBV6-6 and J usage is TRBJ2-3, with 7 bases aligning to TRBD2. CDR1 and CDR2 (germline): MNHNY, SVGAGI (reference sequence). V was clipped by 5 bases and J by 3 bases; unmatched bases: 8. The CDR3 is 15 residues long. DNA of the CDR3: TGTGCCAGCAGTCCGCCGGGAGGTTGGACAGATACGCAGTATTTT. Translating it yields CASSPPGGWTDTQYF.

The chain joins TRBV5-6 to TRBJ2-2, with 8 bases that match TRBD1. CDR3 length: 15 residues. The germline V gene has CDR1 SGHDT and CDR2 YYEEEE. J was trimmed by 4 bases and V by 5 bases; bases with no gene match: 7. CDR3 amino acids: CASSGTGAGTGELFF. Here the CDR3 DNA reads TGTGCCAGCAGTGGGACAGGTGCTGGCACCGGGGAGCTGTTTTTT.

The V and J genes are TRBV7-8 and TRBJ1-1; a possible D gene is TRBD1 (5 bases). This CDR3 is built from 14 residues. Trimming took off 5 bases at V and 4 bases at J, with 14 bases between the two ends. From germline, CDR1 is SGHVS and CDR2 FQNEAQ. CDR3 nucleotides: TGTGCCAGCAGCCCCCAAAGGAGGGGCACTGAAGCTTTCTTT. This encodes CASSPQRRGTEAFF.

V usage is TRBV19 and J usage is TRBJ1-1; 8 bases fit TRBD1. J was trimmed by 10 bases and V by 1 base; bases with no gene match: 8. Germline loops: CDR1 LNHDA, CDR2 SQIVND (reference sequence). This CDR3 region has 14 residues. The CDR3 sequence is CASSIGQGLPPAFF. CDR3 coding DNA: TGTGCCAGTAGTATAGGACAGGGGCTTCCTCCAGCTTTCTTT.

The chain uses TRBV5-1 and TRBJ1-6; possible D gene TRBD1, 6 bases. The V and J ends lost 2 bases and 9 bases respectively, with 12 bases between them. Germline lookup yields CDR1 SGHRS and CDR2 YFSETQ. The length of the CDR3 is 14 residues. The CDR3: CASSLGQNGSPLHF. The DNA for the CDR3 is TGCGCCAGCAGCTTAGGACAGAACGGTTCACCCCTCCACTTT.

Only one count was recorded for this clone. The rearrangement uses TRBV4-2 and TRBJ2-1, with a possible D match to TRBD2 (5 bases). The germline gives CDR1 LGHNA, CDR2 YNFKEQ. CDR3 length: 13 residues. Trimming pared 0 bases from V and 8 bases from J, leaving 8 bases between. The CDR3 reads CASSQEAGDEQFF. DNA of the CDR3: TGTGCCAGCAGCCAAGAGGCGGGCGATGAGCAGTTCTTC.

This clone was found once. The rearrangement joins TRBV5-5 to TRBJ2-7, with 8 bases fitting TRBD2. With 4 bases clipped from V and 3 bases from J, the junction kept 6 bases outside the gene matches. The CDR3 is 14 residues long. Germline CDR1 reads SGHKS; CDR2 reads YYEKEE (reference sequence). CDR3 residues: CASSREGPSYEQYF. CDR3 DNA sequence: TGTGCCAGCAGCCGGGAGGGACCAAGCTACGAGCAGTACTTC.

CDR3 sequence: CASRLNRGLHEQYF. CDR3 nucleotide sequence: TGTGCCAGCAGATTAAACAGGGGGCTCCACGAGCAGTACTTC. The genes are TRBV28 and TRBJ2-7; 9 bases fit TRBD1. Germline V gene data show CDR1 as MDHEN and CDR2 as SYDVKM. The V segment lost 6 bases and the J segment 5 bases; nucleotides outside the gene matches: 8. The CDR3 covers 14 residues. The variable domain in full, completed from reference TRBV28 and TRBJ2-7, reads DVKVTQSSRYLVKRTGEKVFLECVQDMDHENMFWYRQDPGLGLRLIYFSYDVKMKEKGDIPEGYSVSREKKERFSLILESASTNQTSMYLCASRLNRGLHEQYFGPGTRLTVT.

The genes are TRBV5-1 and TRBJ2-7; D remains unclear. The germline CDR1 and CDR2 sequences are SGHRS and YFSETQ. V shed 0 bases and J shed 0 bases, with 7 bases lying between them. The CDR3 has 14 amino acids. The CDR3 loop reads CASSLDRSSYEQYF. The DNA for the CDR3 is TGCGCCAGCAGCTTGGACCGGAGCTCCTACGAGCAGTACTTC.

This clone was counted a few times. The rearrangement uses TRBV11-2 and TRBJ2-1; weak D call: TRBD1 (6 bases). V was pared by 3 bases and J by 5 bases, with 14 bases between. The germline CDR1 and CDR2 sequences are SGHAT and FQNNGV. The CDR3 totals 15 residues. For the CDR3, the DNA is TGTGCCAGCAGCTTTCAAGGGACACTTAACAATGAGCAGTTCTTC. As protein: CASSFQGTLNNEQFF.

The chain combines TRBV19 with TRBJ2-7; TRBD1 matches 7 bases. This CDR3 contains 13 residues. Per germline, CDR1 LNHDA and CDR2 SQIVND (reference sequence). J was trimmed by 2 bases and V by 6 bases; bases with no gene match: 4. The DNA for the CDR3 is TGTGCCAGTAGCGGGACAGAGACCTACGAGCAGTACTTC. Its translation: CASSGTETYEQYF.

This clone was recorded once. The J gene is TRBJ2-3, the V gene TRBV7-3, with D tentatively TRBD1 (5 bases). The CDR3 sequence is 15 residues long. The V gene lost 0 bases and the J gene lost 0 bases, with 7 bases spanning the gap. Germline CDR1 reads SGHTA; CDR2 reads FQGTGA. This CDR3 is CASSLTGQSTDTQYF. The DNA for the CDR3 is TGTGCCAGCAGCTTAACGGGGCAGAGCACAGATACGCAGTATTTT.

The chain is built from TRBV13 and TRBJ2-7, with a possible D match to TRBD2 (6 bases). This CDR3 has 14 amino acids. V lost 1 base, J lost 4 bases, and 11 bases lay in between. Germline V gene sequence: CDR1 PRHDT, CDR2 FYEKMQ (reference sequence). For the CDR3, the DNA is TGTGCCAGCAGCTTAGCCTACGGGAGTTACGAGCAGTACTTC. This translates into CASSLAYGSYEQYF. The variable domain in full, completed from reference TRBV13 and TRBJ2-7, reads AAGVIQSPRHLIKEKRETATLKCYPIPRHDTVYWYQQGPGQDPQFLISFYEKMQSDKGSIPDRFSAQQFSDYHSELNMSSLELGDSALYFCASSLAYGSYEQYFGPGTRLTVT.